The present entry profiles one T cell receptor (beta chain) with its context. What it binds is not known. The data were taken from a study of PD-1 blockade in mismatch repair-deficient tumors. General study results and limits: Tumor-resident clones, often undetectable pretreatment in blood, expanded then contracted after pembrolizumab.

Method: immunoSEQ multiplex PCR; TCRdb's copy keeps in-frame clones and lacks some. The sample has tens of thousands of clones, approximately 82% seen once. The sequenced sample was peripheral blood, obtained 2 weeks after starting pembrolizumab. This TCR came from an adult with mismatch repair-deficient cancer.

CDR3 DNA: TGTGCCAGCAGTTACCGGACTAGCGGTTACAATGAGCAGTTCTTC. Protein product: CASSYRTSGYNEQFF. V is TRBV6-5 and J is TRBJ2-1; TRBD2 aligns across 10 bases. The CDR3 spans 15 residues. Germline-derived CDR1 and CDR2 are MNHEY and SVGAGI. J was trimmed by 4 bases and V by 2 bases; bases with no gene match: 2.